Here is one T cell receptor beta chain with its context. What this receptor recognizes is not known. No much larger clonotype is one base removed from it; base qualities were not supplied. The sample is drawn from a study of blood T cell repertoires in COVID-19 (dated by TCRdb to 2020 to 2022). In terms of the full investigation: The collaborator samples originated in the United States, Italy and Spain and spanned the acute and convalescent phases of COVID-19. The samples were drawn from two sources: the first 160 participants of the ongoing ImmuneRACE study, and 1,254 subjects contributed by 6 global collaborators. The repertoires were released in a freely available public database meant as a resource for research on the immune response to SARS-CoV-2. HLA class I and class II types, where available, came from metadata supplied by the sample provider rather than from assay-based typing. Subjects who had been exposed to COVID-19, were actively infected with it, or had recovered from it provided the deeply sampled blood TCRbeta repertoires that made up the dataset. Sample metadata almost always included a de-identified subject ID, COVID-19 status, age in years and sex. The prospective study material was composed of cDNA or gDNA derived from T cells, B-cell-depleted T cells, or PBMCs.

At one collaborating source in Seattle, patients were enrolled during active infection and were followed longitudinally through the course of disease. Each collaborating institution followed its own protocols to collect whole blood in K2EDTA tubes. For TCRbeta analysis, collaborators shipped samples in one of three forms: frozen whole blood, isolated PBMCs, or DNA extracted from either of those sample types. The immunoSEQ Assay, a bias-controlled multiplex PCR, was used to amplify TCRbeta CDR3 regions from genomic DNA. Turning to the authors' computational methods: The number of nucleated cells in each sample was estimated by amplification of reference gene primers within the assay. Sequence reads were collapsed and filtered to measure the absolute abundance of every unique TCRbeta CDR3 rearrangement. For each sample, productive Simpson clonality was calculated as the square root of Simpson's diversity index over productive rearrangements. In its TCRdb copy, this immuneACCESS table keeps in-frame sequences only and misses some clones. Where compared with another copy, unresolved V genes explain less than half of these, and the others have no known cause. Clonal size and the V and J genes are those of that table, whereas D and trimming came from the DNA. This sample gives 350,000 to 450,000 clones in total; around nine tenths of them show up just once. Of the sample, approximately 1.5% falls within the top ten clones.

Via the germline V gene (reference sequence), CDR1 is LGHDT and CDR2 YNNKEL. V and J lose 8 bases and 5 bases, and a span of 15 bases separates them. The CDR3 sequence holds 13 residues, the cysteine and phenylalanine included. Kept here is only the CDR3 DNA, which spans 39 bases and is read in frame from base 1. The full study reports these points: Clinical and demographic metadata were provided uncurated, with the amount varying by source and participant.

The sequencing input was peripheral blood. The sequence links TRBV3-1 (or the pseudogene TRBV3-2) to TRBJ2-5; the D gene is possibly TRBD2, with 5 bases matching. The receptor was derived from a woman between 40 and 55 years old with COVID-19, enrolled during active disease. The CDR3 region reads CASGGSHMETQYF. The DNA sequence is TGTGCCAGCGGAGGATCTCACATGGAGACCCAGTACTTC.